A selection of T cell receptor beta chains follows, all from one sample in a study of cytomegalovirus exposure and HLA in healthy donors. Repertoires were generated with immunoSEQ multiplex PCR, while TCRdb's copy carries only in-frame clones and drops some. The sample records 100,000 to 150,000 clones, more than 70% being singletons. The sequenced sample was PBMCs. These TCRs come from a woman in her twenties or thirties in good health and CMV-seronegative. Each CDR3 is given with its conserved first and last residue. A D gene is named only where the DNA matches it firmly. Expanded clones get a size class; other rows say once, few or many, or leave the size out.

>TRBV7-9|.|TRBJ1-6|once
CASSLRQGQSPLHF
TGTGCCAGCAGCTTACGGCAGGGACAATCACCCCTCCACTTT
>TRBV10-3|.|TRBJ2-1|.
CAIRSNLDNNEQFF
TGTGCCATCAGATCGAACTTGGACAACAATGAGCAGTTCTTC
>TRBV6-5|.|TRBJ2-3|once
CASSYVTSTDTQYF
TGTGCCAGCAGTTACGTCACAAGCACAGATACGCAGTATTTT
>TRBV6-6|.|TRBJ2-1|.
CASRAGTQSYNEQFF
TGTGCCAGCAGAGCCGGGACACAATCCTACAATGAGCAGTTCTTC
>TRBV7-6|TRBD1|TRBJ1-1|.
CASSAYRDRDLSTEAFF
TGTGCCAGCAGCGCTTACCGGGACAGGGATTTAAGCACTGAAGCTTTCTTT
>TRBV7-2|TRBD1|TRBJ1-6|.
CASSSHQGEINSPLHF
TGTGCCAGCAGCTCGCACCAGGGGGAGATCAATTCACCCCTCCACTTT
>TRBV4-1|TRBD1|TRBJ1-2|.
CASSQPDRGRGYTF
TGCGCCAGCAGCCAACCGGACAGGGGGCGAGGCTACACCTTC
>TRBV6-5|TRBD1|TRBJ2-1|.
CASTDRAVSEQFF
TGTGCCAGCACCGACAGGGCGGTCAGTGAGCAGTTCTTC
>TRBV4-1|TRBD1|TRBJ1-5|.
CASSQDKRTGGRNQPQHF
TGCGCCAGCAGCCAAGATAAACGGACAGGGGGCCGCAATCAGCCCCAGCATTTT
>TRBV10-2|TRBD1|TRBJ2-5|.
CASSGGQGETQYF
TGCGCCAGCAGCGGGGGACAGGGAGAGACCCAGTACTTC
>TRBV7-2|TRBD2|TRBJ2-3|.
CASSLGLAVDTQYF
TGTGCCAGCAGCTTAGGACTAGCCGTAGATACGCAGTATTTT
>TRBV15|TRBD1|TRBJ1-2|.
CATREGGQLNGYTF
TGTGCCACCAGGGAAGGGGGACAGTTAAATGGCTACACCTTC
>TRBV5-1|.|TRBJ2-5|.
CASSLNRRQETQYF
TGCGCCAGCAGCTTGAACAGGAGACAAGAGACCCAGTACTTC
>TRBV29-1|.|TRBJ1-1|.
CSVSGEGTEAFF
TGCAGCGTTTCGGGGGAGGGCACTGAAGCTTTCTTT
>TRBV5-1|.|TRBJ1-2|once
CASSLALGSYGYTF
TGCGCCAGCAGCTTGGCTCTGGGCTCCTATGGCTACACCTTC
>TRBV19|.|TRBJ2-1|.
CASSYSGPFYNEQFF
TGTGCCAGTAGCTACTCCGGTCCCTTCTACAATGAGCAGTTCTTC
>TRBV29-1|TRBD2|TRBJ2-5|.
CSVEGPTGGETQYF
TGCAGCGTTGAAGGACCGACGGGGGGGGAGACCCAGTACTTC
>TRBV7-8|TRBD1|TRBJ1-5|.
CASSSDRDQPQHF
TGTGCCAGCAGCTCGGACAGGGATCAGCCCCAGCATTTT
>TRBV11-2|TRBD1|TRBJ2-7|.
CASSPRDRGSYEQYF
TGTGCCAGCAGCCCGAGGGACAGAGGATCCTACGAGCAGTACTTC
>TRBV6-5|.|TRBJ2-4|.
CASSHRDTKNIQYF
TGTGCCAGCAGTCACAGGGATACCAAAAACATTCAGTACTTC
>TRBV2|TRBD1|TRBJ1-2|.
CASSPGTVRPSGGYTF
TGTGCCAGCAGCCCCGGGACAGTACGCCCTTCGGGTGGCTACACCTTC
>TRBV20-1|TRBD2|TRBJ2-7|.
CSAGTTYEQYF
TGCAGTGCAGGGACTACTTACGAGCAGTACTTC
>TRBV28|TRBD1|TRBJ1-2|once
CASSSPGQGFNGYTF
TGTGCCAGCAGTTCACCGGGACAGGGGTTCAATGGCTACACCTTC
>TRBV5-4|.|TRBJ2-7|.
CASSPDQGSYEQYF
TGTGCCAGCAGCCCTGACCAGGGGAGCTACGAGCAGTACTTC
>TRBV9|TRBD1|TRBJ2-1|.
CASSTHRGSYNEQFF
TGTGCCAGCAGCACCCACAGGGGATCCTACAATGAGCAGTTCTTC
>TRBV29-1|.|TRBJ1-2|many
CSVPPRGRDGYTF
TGCAGCGTCCCCCCCCGGGGTCGAGATGGCTACACCTTC
>TRBV19|TRBD2|TRBJ2-7|.
CASGGTNYEQYF
TGTGCCAGCGGGGGGACCAACTACGAGCAGTACTTC
>TRBV11-2|TRBD2|TRBJ2-7|.
CASSLVATSGVLLDEQYF
TGTGCCAGCAGCTTAGTTGCGACTAGCGGGGTCCTGCTAGACGAGCAGTACTTC
>TRBV6-1|.|TRBJ1-6|.
CASDGDFSPPLHF
TGTGCCAGTGACGGGGACTTTTCGCCTCCCCTCCACTTT
>TRBV16|.|TRBJ1-1|many
CASSQSQAGLGTEAFF
TGTGCCAGCAGCCAATCCCAAGCGGGGCTGGGCACTGAAGCTTTCTTT
>TRBV7-8|.|TRBJ2-3|.
CASSRGAFTDTQYF
TGTGCCAGCAGCCGGGGGGCTTTCACAGATACGCAGTATTTT
>TRBV5-1|TRBD2|TRBJ2-5|.
CASSLELAGGGETQYF
TGCGCCAGCAGCTTGGAACTAGCGGGGGGCGGGGAGACCCAGTACTTC
>TRBV11-3|.|TRBJ2-5|once
CASSLLAQETQYF
TGTGCCAGCAGCTTATTGGCACAAGAGACCCAGTACTTC
>TRBV19|.|TRBJ1-1|.
CASIRRSGYEAFF
TGTGCCAGTATCCGAAGGAGCGGATACGAAGCTTTCTTT
>TRBV18|TRBD1|TRBJ1-6|.
CASSSPEGQGFSPLHF
TGTGCCAGCTCATCGCCTGAGGGACAGGGGTTCTCACCCCTCCACTTT
>TRBV1|.|TRBJ2-2|.
CTSSRHGLAGGPLWFTGELFF
TGCACCAGCAGCCGTCATGGACTAGCGGGGGGGCCTTTGTGGTTCACCGGGGAGCTGTTTTTT
>TRBV5-1|.|TRBJ1-6|.
CASSLQPSDKTYNSPLHF
TGCGCCAGCAGCTTACAACCCTCGGACAAAACCTATAATTCACCCCTCCACTTT
>TRBV5-1|.|TRBJ2-1|few
CASSLVGYNEQFF
TGCGCCAGCAGCTTGGTCGGCTACAATGAGCAGTTCTTC
>TRBV18|TRBD1|TRBJ1-2|once
CASSWTAARGNYGYTF
TGTGCCAGCTCTTGGACCGCGGCCAGGGGGAACTATGGCTACACCTTC
>TRBV7-7|TRBD1|TRBJ2-5|.
CASSLALRDRGETQYF
TGTGCTAGCAGCTTAGCCCTCCGGGACAGGGGAGAGACCCAGTACTTC
>TRBV19|.|TRBJ2-1|.
CASSIGGGDYNEQFF
TGTGCCAGTAGTATAGGAGGGGGTGACTACAATGAGCAGTTCTTC
>TRBV14|TRBD2|TRBJ2-1|.
CASSLSGGVYYEQFF
TGTGCCAGCAGCCTAAGCGGGGGGGTTTACTATGAGCAGTTCTTC
>TRBV7-2|TRBD2|TRBJ2-3|.
CASSSGLAGADTQYF
TGTGCCAGCAGCTCGGGACTAGCGGGCGCAGATACGCAGTATTTT